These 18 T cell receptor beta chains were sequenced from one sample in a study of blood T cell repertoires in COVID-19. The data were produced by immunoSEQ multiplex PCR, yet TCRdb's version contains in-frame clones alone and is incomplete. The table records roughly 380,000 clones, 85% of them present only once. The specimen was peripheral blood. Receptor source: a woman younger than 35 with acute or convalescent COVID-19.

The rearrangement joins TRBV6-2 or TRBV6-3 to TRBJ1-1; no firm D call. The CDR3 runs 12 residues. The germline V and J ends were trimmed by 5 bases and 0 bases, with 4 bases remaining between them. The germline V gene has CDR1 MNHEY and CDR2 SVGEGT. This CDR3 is CASSLMNTEAFF. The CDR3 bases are TGTGCCAGCAGTCTTATGAACACTGAAGCTTTCTTT.

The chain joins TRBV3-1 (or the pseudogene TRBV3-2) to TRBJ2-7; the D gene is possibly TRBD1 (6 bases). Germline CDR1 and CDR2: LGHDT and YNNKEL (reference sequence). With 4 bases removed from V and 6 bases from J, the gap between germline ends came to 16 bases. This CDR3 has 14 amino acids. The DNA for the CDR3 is TGTGCCAGCAGCCCAGGGGCAGGCCTCGGCGAGCAGTACTTC. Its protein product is CASSPGAGLGEQYF.

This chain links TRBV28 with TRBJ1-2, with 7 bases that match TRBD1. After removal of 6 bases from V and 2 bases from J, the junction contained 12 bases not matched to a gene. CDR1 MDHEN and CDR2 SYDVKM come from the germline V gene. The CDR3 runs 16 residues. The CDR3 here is CASRKIRGSENYGYTF. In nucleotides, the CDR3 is TGTGCCAGCAGGAAAATCAGGGGGAGCGAGAACTATGGCTACACCTTC.

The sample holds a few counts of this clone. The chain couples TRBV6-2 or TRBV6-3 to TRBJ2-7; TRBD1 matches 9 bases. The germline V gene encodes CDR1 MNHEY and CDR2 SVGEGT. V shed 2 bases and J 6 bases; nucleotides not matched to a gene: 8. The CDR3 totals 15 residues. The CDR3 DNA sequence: TGTGCCAGCAGTTACGAAGCGACAGGGGGTGTCGAGCAGTACTTC. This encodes CASSYEATGGVEQYF.

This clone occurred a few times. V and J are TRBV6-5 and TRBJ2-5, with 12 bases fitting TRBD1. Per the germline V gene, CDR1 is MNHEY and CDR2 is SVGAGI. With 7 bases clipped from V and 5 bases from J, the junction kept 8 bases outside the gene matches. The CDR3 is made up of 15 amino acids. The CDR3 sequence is CASIRDRGLWETQYF. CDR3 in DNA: TGTGCCAGCATCCGGGACAGGGGGCTTTGGGAGACCCAGTACTTC.

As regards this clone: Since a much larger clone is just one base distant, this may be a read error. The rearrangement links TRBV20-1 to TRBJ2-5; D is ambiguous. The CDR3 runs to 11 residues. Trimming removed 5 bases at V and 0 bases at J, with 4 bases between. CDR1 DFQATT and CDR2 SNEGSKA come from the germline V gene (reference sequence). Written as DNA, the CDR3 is TGCAGTGCTCTGTACCAAGAGACCCAGTACTTC. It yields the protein CSALYQETQYF.

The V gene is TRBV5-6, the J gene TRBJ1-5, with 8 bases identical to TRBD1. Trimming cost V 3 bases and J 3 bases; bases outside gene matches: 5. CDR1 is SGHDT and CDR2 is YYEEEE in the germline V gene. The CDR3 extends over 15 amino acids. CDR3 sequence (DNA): TGTGCCAGCAGCTCCGGACAGGGTCACAATCAGCCCCAGCATTTT. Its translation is CASSSGQGHNQPQHF.

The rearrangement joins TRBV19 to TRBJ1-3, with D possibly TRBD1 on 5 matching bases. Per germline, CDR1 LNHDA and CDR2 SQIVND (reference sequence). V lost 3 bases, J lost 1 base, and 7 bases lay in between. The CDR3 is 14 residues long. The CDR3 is CASSMGQSGNTIYF. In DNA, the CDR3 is TGTGCCAGTAGTATGGGGCAGTCTGGAAACACCATATATTTT.

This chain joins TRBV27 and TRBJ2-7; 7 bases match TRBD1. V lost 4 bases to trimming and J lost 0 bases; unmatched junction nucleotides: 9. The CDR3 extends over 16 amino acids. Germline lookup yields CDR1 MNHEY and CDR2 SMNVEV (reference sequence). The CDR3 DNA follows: TGTGCCAGCAGTTCCCTCGGACAGGCAAGCTCCTACGAGCAGTACTTC. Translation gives CASSSLGQASSYEQYF.

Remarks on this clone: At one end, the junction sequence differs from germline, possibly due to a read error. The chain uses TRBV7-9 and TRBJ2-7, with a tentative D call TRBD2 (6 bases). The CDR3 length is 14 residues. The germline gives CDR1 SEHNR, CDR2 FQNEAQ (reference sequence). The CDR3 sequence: CASSSNTSSDEQYF. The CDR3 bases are TGTGCCAGCAGCTCAAACACTAGCTCCGACGAGCAGTACTTC. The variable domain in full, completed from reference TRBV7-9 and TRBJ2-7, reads DTGVSQNPRHKITKRGQNVTFRCDPISEHNRLYWYRQTLGQGPEFLTYFQNEAQLEKSRLLSDRFSAERPKGSFSTLEIQRTEQGDSAMYLCASSSNTSSDEQYFGPGTRLTVT.

CDR3 loop: CASSLGEGRNSPLHF. The CDR3 bases are TGCGCCAGCAGCTTGGGGGAGGGGAGGAATTCACCCCTCCACTTT. The chain uses TRBV5-1 and TRBJ1-6, with D perhaps TRBD1 (5 bases). The CDR3 is made up of 15 amino acids. The germline V gene has CDR1 SGHRS and CDR2 YFSETQ. V lost 0 bases and J lost 7, with 11 bases in between.

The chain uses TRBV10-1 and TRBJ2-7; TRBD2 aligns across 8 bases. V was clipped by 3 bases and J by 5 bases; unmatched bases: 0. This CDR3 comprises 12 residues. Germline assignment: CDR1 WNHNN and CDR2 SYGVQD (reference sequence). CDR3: CASSDSGNEQYF. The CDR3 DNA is TGCGCCAGCAGTGATAGCGGGAACGAGCAGTACTTC.

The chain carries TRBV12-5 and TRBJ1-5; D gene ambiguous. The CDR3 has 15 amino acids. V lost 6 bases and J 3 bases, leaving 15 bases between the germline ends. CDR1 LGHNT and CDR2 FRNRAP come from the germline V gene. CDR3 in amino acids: CASGFHEGLNQPQHF. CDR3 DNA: TGTGCTAGTGGATTTCATGAGGGCCTCAATCAGCCCCAGCATTTT. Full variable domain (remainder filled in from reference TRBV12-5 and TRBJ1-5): DARVTQTPRHKVTEMGQEVTMRCQPILGHNTVFWYRQTMMQGLELLAYFRNRAPLDDSGMPKDRFSAEMPDATLATLKIQPSEPRDSAVYFCASGFHEGLNQPQHFGDGTRLSIL.

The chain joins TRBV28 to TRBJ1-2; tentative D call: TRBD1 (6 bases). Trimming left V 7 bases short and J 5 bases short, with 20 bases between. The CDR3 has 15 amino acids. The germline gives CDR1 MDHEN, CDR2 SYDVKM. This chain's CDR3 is CASTGGGSPLYGYTF. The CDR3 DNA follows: TGTGCCAGCACCGGGGGGGGCTCCCCCTTATATGGCTACACCTTC.

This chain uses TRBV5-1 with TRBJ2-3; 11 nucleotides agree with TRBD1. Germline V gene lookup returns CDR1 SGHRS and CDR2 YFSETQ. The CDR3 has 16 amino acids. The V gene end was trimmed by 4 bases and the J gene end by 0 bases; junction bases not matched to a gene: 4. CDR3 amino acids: CASSRDRGDSTDTQYF. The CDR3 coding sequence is TGCGCCAGCAGCCGGGACAGGGGGGATAGCACAGATACGCAGTATTTT. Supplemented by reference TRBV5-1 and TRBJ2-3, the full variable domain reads KAGVTQTPRYLIKTRGQQVTLSCSPISGHRSVSWYQQTPGQGLQFLFEYFSETQRNKGNFPGRFSGRQFSNSRSEMNVSTLELGDSALYLCASSRDRGDSTDTQYFGPGTRLTVL.

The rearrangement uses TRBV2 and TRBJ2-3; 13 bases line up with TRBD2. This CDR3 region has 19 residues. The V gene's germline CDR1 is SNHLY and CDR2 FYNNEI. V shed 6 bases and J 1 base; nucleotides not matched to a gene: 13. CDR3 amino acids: CASRPGTSGKLFGTDTQYF. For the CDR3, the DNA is TGTGCCAGCAGACCCGGGACTAGCGGGAAACTGTTTGGCACAGATACGCAGTATTTT.

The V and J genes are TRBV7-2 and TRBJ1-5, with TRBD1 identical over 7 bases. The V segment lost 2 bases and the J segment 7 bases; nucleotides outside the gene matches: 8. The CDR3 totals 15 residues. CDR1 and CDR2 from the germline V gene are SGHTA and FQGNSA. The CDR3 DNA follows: TGTGCCAGCAGCTTAAGGTCGGCAGGGGGACAGCCCCAGCATTTT. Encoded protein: CASSLRSAGGQPQHF.

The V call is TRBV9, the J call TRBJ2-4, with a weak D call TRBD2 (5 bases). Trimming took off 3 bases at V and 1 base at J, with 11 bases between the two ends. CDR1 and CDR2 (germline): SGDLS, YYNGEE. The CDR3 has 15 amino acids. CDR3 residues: CASSERTEAKNIQYF. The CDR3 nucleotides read TGTGCCAGCAGCGAAAGGACTGAGGCCAAAAACATTCAGTACTTC.